The source of this TCR beta chain is a study of OX40 agonist ivuxolimab in advanced cancers. Overall study: People in dose escalation had one of these cancers: hepatocellular carcinoma, melanoma, renal cell or head and neck cancer. Earlier anti-PD-1, anti-PD-L1 or anti-CTLA-4 therapy was permitted; around 40% had received some.

Study observations and caveats: Low normalized T-cell clonal expansion was also seen in some nonresponders. Researchers did not establish what antigens the expanded peripheral T cells target.

Trimming shortened V by 6 bases and J by 4 bases, and 10 bases separated the two germline ends. The CDR3 contains 13 residues. Germline V CDR1 and CDR2: SGHRS, YFSETQ. In regard to this clone: Its antigen is not known.

Generated by immunoSEQ multiplex PCR, the TCRdb table keeps only in-frame clones and is missing some. The sample has 70,000 or so clones; around 90% are singletons. Sequencing was performed on CD4+ or CD8+ T cells sorted from blood, taken in a trial of the OX40 agonist ivuxolimab. This sequence originates from an adult with an advanced solid tumor such as melanoma, head and neck, liver or kidney cancer. The chain recombines TRBV5-1 with TRBJ2-2; the D call may be TRBD1 or TRBD2 (6 bases each). The CDR3 DNA reads as TGCGCCAGCAACGGGGGCGTCACCGGGGAGCTGTTTTTT. It yields the protein CASNGGVTGELFF.